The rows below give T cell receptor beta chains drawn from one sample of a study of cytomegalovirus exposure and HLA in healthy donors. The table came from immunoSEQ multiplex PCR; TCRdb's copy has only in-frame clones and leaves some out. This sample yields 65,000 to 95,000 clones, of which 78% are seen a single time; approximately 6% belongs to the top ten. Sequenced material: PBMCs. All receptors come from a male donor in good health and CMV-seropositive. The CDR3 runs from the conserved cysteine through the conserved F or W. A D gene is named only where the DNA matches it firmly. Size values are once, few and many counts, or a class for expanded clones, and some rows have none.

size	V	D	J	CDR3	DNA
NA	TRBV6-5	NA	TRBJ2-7	CASSYAPGGAYEQYF	TGTGCCAGCAGTTACGCCCCCGGAGGAGCCTACGAGCAGTACTTC
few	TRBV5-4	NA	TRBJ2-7	CASSLFQGPLGEQYF	TGTGCCAGCAGCTTGTTTCAGGGGCCGTTAGGAGAGCAGTACTTC
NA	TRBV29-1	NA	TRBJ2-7	CSAATTGPHEQYF	TGCAGCGCCGCCACGACAGGTCCCCACGAGCAGTACTTC
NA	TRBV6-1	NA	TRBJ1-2	CASMGGDYGYTF	TGTGCCAGCATGGGAGGGGACTATGGCTACACCTTC
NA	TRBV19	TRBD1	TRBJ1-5	CASSRDRVSNQPQHF	TGTGCCAGTAGTAGGGACAGGGTGAGCAATCAGCCCCAGCATTTT
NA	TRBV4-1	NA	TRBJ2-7	CASSQAAGILSPEQYF	TGCGCCAGCAGCCAAGCAGCAGGGATTCTCTCACCCGAGCAGTACTTC
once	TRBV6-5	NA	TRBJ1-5	CASSSPGRWDQPQHF	TGTGCCAGCAGCTCACCAGGCAGGTGGGATCAGCCCCAGCATTTT
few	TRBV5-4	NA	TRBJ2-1	CASSPGVGNEQFF	TGTGCCAGCAGCCCCGGGGTCGGGAATGAGCAGTTCTTC
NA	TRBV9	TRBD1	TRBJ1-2	CASSPTGVEKRGYTF	TGTGCCAGCAGCCCGACAGGGGTTGAGAAAAGGGGCTACACCTTC
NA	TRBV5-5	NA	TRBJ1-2	CASSLDSLVRGALKGYTF	TGTGCCAGCAGCTTGGATTCTTTGGTCAGGGGAGCTCTGAAGGGCTACACCTTC
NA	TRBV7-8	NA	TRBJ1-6	CASSLPPGGPLSGNSPLHF	TGTGCCAGCAGCTTACCCCCCGGCGGGCCCCTATCGGGTAATTCACCCCTCCACTTT
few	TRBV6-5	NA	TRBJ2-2	CASSYTPYTGELFF	TGTGCCAGCAGTTACACACCCTACACCGGGGAGCTGTTTTTT
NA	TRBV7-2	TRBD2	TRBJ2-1	CASSLVTSGVQFF	TGTGCCAGCAGCTTAGTGACTAGCGGAGTTCAGTTCTTC
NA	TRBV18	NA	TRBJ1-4	CASSPSTLTRGPEEKLFF	TGTGCCAGCTCACCATCGACACTTACGCGGGGACCCGAAGAAAAACTGTTTTTT
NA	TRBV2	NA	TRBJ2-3	CASSPRGQQGTDTQYF	TGTGCCAGCAGTCCCCGTGGCCAACAGGGCACAGATACGCAGTATTTT
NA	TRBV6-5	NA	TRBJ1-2	CASSYSRGRGGYTF	TGTGCCAGCAGTTACTCACGAGGCCGGGGAGGCTACACCTTC
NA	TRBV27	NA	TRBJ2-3	CASSQTPGVAVDTQYF	TGTGCCAGCAGTCAAACCCCCGGGGTAGCGGTAGATACGCAGTATTTT
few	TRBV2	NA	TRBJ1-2	CASTLPVTGSYGYTF	TGTGCCAGCACCCTACCCGTAACAGGGTCCTATGGCTACACCTTC
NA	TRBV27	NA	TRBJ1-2	CASSFSVRANYGYTF	TGTGCCAGCAGTTTTTCGGTCCGCGCTAACTATGGCTACACCTTC
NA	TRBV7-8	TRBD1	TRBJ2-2	CASSPWDSNTGELFF	TGTGCCAGCAGCCCCTGGGACAGCAACACCGGGGAGCTGTTTTTT
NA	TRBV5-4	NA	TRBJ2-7	CASSSLEYEQYF	TGTGCCAGCTCTAGTTTGGAATACGAGCAGTACTTC
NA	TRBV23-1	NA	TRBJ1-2	CASSQHCRYGYTF	TGCGCCAGCAGTCAGCACTGTCGTTATGGCTACACCTTC
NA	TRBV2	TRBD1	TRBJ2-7	CASRLGYRGSHEQYF	TGTGCCAGCAGGCTGGGGTACAGGGGGTCCCACGAGCAGTACTTC
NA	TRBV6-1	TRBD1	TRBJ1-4	CASSSPGQDNEKLFF	TGTGCCAGCAGTTCACCGGGACAGGATAATGAAAAACTGTTTTTT
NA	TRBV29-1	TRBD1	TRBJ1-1	CSVVGTGEAFF	TGCAGCGTTGTTGGGACAGGTGAAGCTTTCTTT
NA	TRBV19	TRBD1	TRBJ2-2	CASSIPEGQGGTGELFF	TGTGCCAGTAGTATCCCGGAAGGACAGGGAGGAACCGGGGAGCTGTTTTTT
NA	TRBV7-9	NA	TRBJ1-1	CASTPDTLNTEAFF	TGTGCCAGCACCCCAGACACCCTGAACACTGAAGCTTTCTTT
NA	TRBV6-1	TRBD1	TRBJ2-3	CASSLRTGHTDTQYF	TGTGCCAGCAGTCTTCGGACAGGGCACACAGATACGCAGTATTTT
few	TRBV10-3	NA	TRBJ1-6	CAISDLGGSSPLHF	TGTGCCATCAGTGACCTCGGAGGTAGTTCACCCCTCCACTTT
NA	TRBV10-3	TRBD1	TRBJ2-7	CAIGRQGAYEQYF	TGTGCCATCGGGAGACAGGGGGCTTACGAGCAGTACTTC
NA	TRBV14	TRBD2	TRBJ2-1	CASSQELAGVEQFF	TGTGCCAGCAGCCAAGAACTAGCGGGAGTTGAGCAGTTCTTC
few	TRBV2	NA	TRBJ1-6	CASSAGRGSPLHF	TGTGCCAGCAGTGCGGGCAGGGGTTCACCCCTCCACTTT
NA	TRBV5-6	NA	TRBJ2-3	CASTRASGTDTQYF	TGTGCCAGCACCAGGGCTAGCGGCACAGATACGCAGTATTTT
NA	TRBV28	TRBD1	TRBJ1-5	CASTQGGSNQPQHF	TGTGCCAGCACCCAGGGGGGAAGCAATCAGCCCCAGCATTTT
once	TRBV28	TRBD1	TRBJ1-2	CASSLRGGTERDYGYTF	TGTGCCAGCAGTTTAAGGGGCGGGACAGAGCGGGACTATGGCTACACCTTC
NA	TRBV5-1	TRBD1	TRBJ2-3	CASSERQGAVGDTQYF	TGCGCCAGCAGCGAACGACAGGGGGCGGTGGGAGATACGCAGTATTTT
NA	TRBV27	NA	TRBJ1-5	CASSHSFGFIPQHF	TGTGCCAGCAGCCACAGCTTTGGGTTTATCCCCCAGCATTTT
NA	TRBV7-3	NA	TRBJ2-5	CASSQPGETQYF	TGTGCCAGCAGCCAACCCGGGGAGACCCAGTACTTC
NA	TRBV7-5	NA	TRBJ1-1	CVRSPLPNTEAFF	TGTGTCAGAAGCCCGCTACCCAACACTGAAGCTTTCTTT
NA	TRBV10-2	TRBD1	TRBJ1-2	CASSDPGQEASIGGYTF	TGCGCCAGCAGTGACCCCGGACAGGAGGCCTCTATTGGTGGCTACACCTTC
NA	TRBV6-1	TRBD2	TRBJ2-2	CASELAGGLTGELFF	TGTGCCAGCGAGCTAGCGGGAGGCCTCACCGGGGAGCTGTTTTTT
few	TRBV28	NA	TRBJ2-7	CALYEQYF	TGTGCCCTTTACGAGCAGTACTTC
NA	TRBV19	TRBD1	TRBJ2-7	CASSGQGSEQYF	TGTGCCAGTAGCGGACAGGGGTCCGAGCAGTACTTC
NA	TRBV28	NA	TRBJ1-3	CASRLMTEGPGNTIYF	TGTGCCAGCAGGCTGATGACAGAAGGGCCTGGAAACACCATATATTTT
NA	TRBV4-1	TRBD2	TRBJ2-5	CASSNSGAFQETQYF	TGCGCCAGCAGTAATAGCGGGGCCTTCCAAGAGACCCAGTACTTC
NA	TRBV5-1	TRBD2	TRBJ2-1	CASSISGRPYNEQFF	TGCGCCAGCAGCATTAGCGGGAGGCCTTACAATGAGCAGTTCTTC
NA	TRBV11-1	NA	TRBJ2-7	CASSLLPVNHEQYF	TGTGCCAGCAGCTTATTGCCGGTCAACCACGAGCAGTACTTC
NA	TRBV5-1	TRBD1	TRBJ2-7	CASNRDRGHEQYF	TGCGCCAGCAACCGGGACAGGGGGCACGAGCAGTACTTC
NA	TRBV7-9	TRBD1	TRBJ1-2	CASSSTGDGYTF	TGTGCCAGCAGCTCCACAGGGGATGGCTACACCTTC
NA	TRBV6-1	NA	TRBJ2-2	CATSIQRTGELFF	TGTGCCACCAGCATACAGAGAACAGGGGAGCTGTTTTTT
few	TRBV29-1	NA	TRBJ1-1	CSVEVGLNTEAFF	TGCAGCGTTGAAGTTGGACTAAACACTGAAGCTTTCTTT
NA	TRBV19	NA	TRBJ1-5	CASSTFQVDQPQHF	TGTGCCAGTAGTACTTTCCAGGTTGACCAGCCCCAGCATTTT
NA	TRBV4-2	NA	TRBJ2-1	CASSQEGGGQFF	TGTGCCAGCAGCCAAGAAGGAGGAGGACAGTTCTTC
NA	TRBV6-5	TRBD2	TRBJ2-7	CASSYRSGRGREQYF	TGTGCCAGCAGTTATCGGAGCGGGAGGGGTCGCGAGCAGTACTTC
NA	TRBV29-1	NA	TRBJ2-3	CSTPGAGRLRTDTQYF	TGCAGCACGCCGGGCGCGGGGCGGTTACGCACAGATACGCAGTATTTT
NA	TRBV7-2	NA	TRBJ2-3	CASSSREVDTQYF	TGTGCCAGCAGCTCGCGGGAAGTAGATACGCAGTATTTT